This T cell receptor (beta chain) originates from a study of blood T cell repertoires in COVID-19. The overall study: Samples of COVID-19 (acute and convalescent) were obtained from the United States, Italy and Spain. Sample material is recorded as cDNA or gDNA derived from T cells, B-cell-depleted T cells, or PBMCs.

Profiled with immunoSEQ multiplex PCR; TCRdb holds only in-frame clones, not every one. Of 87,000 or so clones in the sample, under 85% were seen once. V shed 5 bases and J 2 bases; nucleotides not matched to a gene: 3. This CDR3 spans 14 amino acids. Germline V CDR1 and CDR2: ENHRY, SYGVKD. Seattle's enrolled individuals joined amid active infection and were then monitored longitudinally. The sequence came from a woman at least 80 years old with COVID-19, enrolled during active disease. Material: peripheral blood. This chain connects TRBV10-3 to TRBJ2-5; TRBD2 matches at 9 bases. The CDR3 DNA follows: TGTGCCATCAGTCGACTAGCGGCACAAGAGACCCAGTACTTC. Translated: CAISRLAAQETQYF.